The 18 T cell receptor beta chains given below trace back to one sample, sequenced in a study of T cell repertoires in cytomegalovirus infection. No cognate antigen is known for these TCRs. TCRdb used MiXCR to reprocess the reads, holding one entry per CDR3 protein. The sample includes some 320,000 distinct CDR3 sequences, 25% to 35% of them seen just once. Source: cultured PBMCs, taken from culture after CMV antigen stimulation. The receptors were gathered from a human donor in good health (CMV status not recorded). Some clones in this sample may be carry-over from other donors' samples.

This sequence joins TRBV27 and TRBJ1-1, with 7 positions matching TRBD1. The germline gives CDR1 MNHEY, CDR2 SMNVEV (reference sequence). The CDR3 spans 16 residues. V lost 6 bases to trimming and J lost 1 base; unmatched junction nucleotides: 11. The CDR3 reads CASRRDSPKENTEAFF. The CDR3 bases are TGTGCCAGCAGAAGGGACAGTCCGAAGGAGAACACTGAAGCTTTCTTT.

The gene calls are TRBV7-3 and TRBJ2-1; 14 bases are a match to TRBD2. The CDR3 is 16 residues long. The germline gives CDR1 SGHTA, CDR2 FQGTGA. With V trimmed by 5 bases and J by 8 bases, 8 bases remained unmatched. CDR3 in amino acids: CASSPGTSGGNDEQFF. CDR3 DNA: TGTGCCAGCAGCCCCGGGACTAGCGGGGGAAACGATGAGCAGTTCTTC.

The CDR3: CASSLVLRGGDTQYF. The CDR3 coding sequence is TGTGCCAGCAGCTTAGTCTTGCGGGGGGGAGATACGCAGTATTTT. The rearrangement joins TRBV11-2 to TRBJ2-3; 9 positions agree with TRBD2. Germline assignment: CDR1 SGHAT and CDR2 FQNNGV. Unmatched junction bases numbered 4, after V lost 1 base and J lost 5 bases. The CDR3 has 15 residues. The complete variable domain, with remaining parts taken from reference TRBV11-2 and TRBJ2-3, reads EAGVAQSPRYKIIEKRQSVAFWCNPISGHATLYWYQQILGQGPKLLIQFQNNGVVDDSQLPKDRFSAERLKGVDSTLKIQPAKLEDSAVYLCASSLVLRGGDTQYFGPGTRLTVL.

J is TRBJ2-6 and V is TRBV6-1; D gene unclear. Deletions cut 7 bases from V and 1 base from J, with 8 bases between. The CDR3 is made up of 14 amino acids. Germline loops: CDR1 MNHNS, CDR2 SASEGT. In nucleotides, the CDR3 is TGTGCCAGCATAGAGGTTTCTGGGGCCAACGTCCTGACTTTC. Protein sequence: CASIEVSGANVLTF.

In this sample, this clonotype turned up many times. This chain uses TRBV7-6 with TRBJ2-5; 7 positions match TRBD2. This CDR3 is built from 13 residues. The germline V gene encodes CDR1 SGHVS and CDR2 FNYEAQ. Trimming took 6 bases from V and 1 from J; bases not matched to a gene: 2. CDR3 loop: CASSPGGQETQYF. The CDR3 bases are TGTGCCAGCAGTCCGGGGGGCCAAGAGACCCAGTACTTC.

The chain is built from TRBV20-1 and TRBJ1-1; a possible D gene is TRBD1 (6 bases). CDR3 size: 14 residues. From germline, CDR1 is DFQATT and CDR2 SNEGSKA (reference sequence). Trimming stripped 5 bases from V and 3 bases from J, with 16 bases between. CDR3 DNA sequence: TGCAGTGCTTCTACAGGGAGGTGGGACACTGAAGCTTTCTTT. Translation: CSASTGRWDTEAFF.

The table lists this clonotype with a few counts. V gene TRBV12-5 combines with J gene TRBJ1-4; 11 bases align to TRBD1. This CDR3 is 14 amino acids long. Losses at the gene ends were 7 bases for V and 8 bases for J; bases not matched to a gene: 6. CDR1 is LGHNT and CDR2 is FRNRAP in the germline V gene. The CDR3 sequence is CASARTGGNEKLFF. CDR3 nucleotide sequence: TGTGCTAGTGCCCGGACAGGGGGCAACGAAAAACTGTTTTTT.

A single count supports this clonotype. The chain employs TRBV20-1 and TRBJ1-3; unclear D gene. The V and J ends lost 6 bases and 4 bases respectively, with 10 bases between them. The CDR3 has 12 amino acids. The germline CDR1 and CDR2 sequences are DFQATT and SNEGSKA (reference sequence). In nucleotides, the CDR3 is TGCAGTGCCCCCCTGGGCGGAAACACCATATATTTT. This translates into CSAPLGGNTIYF.

The chain has TRBV5-1 and TRBJ1-4, with a possible D match to TRBD1 (6 bases). The germline gives CDR1 SGHRS, CDR2 YFSETQ. Trimming cost V 5 bases and J 0 bases, with 11 bases left between them. CDR3 length: 15 residues. The CDR3 nucleotides are TGCGCCAGCAGGCCGGACAGAGCAACTAATGAAAAACTGTTTTTT. This encodes CASRPDRATNEKLFF.

CDR3 residues: CASSLYVGQVNNQPQHF. The CDR3, as DNA: TGTGCCAGCAGCTTATACGTGGGACAGGTCAACAATCAGCCCCAGCATTTT. The chain is built from TRBV7-8 and TRBJ1-5; 8 bases fit TRBD1. J lost 3 bases, V lost 2 bases, and 9 bases had no gene match. Germline CDR1 SGHVS, CDR2 FQNEAQ. This CDR3 contains 17 residues.

The V and J genes are TRBV6-2 or TRBV6-3 and TRBJ1-2; D possibly corresponds to TRBD1 (6 bases). The CDR3 has 15 amino acids. The germline gives CDR1 MNHEY, CDR2 SVGEGT. V was trimmed by 4 bases and J by 3 bases, leaving 15 bases between them. CDR3 bases: TGTGCCAGCAGTTTGTCCAGGGGCGAAGACTATGGCTACACCTTC. Translating it yields CASSLSRGEDYGYTF.

In this sample, this clonotype turned up many times. The chain is built from TRBV7-2 and TRBJ2-1, with 11 bases aligning to TRBD2. The junction had 8 bases not matched to a gene; V was cut back by 1 base and J by 9 bases. CDR1 is SGHTA, CDR2 FQGNSA, per germline. The CDR3 is 16 amino acids. The CDR3 is CASSLEGLAGGLEQFF. The CDR3 bases are TGTGCCAGCAGCTTAGAAGGGTTAGCGGGAGGGCTTGAGCAGTTCTTC.

At least ten counts were recorded for this clonotype. This chain connects TRBV6-1 to TRBJ1-1, with 9 bases lining up with TRBD1. The CDR3 length is 14 residues. Germline loops: CDR1 MNHNS, CDR2 SASEGT. Trimming removed 4 bases from V and 6 bases from J; junction bases left unmatched: 6. CDR3 loop: CASSGQQGAAEAFF. In nucleotides, the CDR3 is TGTGCCAGCAGTGGTCAACAGGGGGCTGCTGAAGCTTTCTTT.

Only a few counts were recorded for this clonotype. CDR3 coding DNA: TGTGCCAGCAGTCCAGGGATCGGCTCCTACAATGAGCAGTTCTTC. Its protein is CASSPGIGSYNEQFF. The V and J genes are TRBV6-1 and TRBJ2-1, with D perhaps TRBD1 (5 bases). CDR3 length: 15 amino acids. Trimming pared 5 bases from V and 0 bases from J, leaving 11 bases between. The germline gives CDR1 MNHNS, CDR2 SASEGT.

This chain joins TRBV4-2 and TRBJ2-2; D is ambiguous. Germline-derived CDR1 and CDR2 are LGHNA and YNFKEQ. The CDR3 has 16 amino acids. The V and J ends lost 6 bases and 4 bases respectively, with 18 bases between them. The chain's CDR3 is CASSLEEGVLTGELFF. DNA for the CDR3: TGTGCCAGCAGTCTTGAGGAAGGAGTCCTCACCGGGGAGCTGTTTTTT.

This clonotype was detected many times. This sequence joins TRBV28 and TRBJ2-5; 7 nucleotides agree with TRBD2. Germline V gives CDR1 MDHEN, CDR2 SYDVKM. V lost 8 bases to trimming and J lost 5 bases; unmatched junction nucleotides: 5. There are 12 residues in the CDR3. CDR3 in amino acids: CASGRGAETQYF. The CDR3 nucleotides are TGTGCCAGCGGGAGGGGAGCGGAGACCCAGTACTTC. The full variable domain, with the rest looked up from reference TRBV28 and TRBJ2-5, is DVKVTQSSRYLVKRTGEKVFLECVQDMDHENMFWYRQDPGLGLRLIYFSYDVKMKEKGDIPEGYSVSREKKERFSLILESASTNQTSMYLCASGRGAETQYFGPGTRLLVL.

V gene TRBV10-3 combines with J gene TRBJ2-7, with 11 bases aligning to TRBD2. The CDR3 covers 12 residues. The V gene end was trimmed by 10 bases and the J gene end by 4 bases; junction bases not matched to a gene: 3. Germline-derived CDR1 and CDR2 are ENHRY and SYGVKD. The CDR3 is CATTSGGYEQYF. In nucleotides, the CDR3 is TGTGCCACAACTAGCGGGGGATACGAGCAGTACTTC.

This chain connects TRBV20-1 to TRBJ1-2; D unresolved. CDR3 size: 13 residues. CDR1 and CDR2 from the germline V gene are DFQATT and SNEGSKA (reference sequence). Trimming removed 6 bases from V and 4 bases from J, with 15 bases in between. The CDR3 nucleotides read TGCAGTGCCGAGGAACAGAACCCCTATGGCTACACCTTC. Amino acid sequence: CSAEEQNPYGYTF.